This T cell receptor beta chain is from a study of post-analysis software for immune sequencing data. Study-wide findings and caveats: Controls showed lower frequencies than patients for a handful of TRBV segments, and TRBV5-6, TRBV5-1 and TRBV20-1 were among these. Patients with multiple sclerosis recorded significantly lower normalized Chao1 diversity than controls, the study found.

Included in the TCR beta cDNA libraries were unique molecular identifiers. Each CDR3 protein is one row after TCRdb ran MiXCR on the PCR reads. The sample has about 810,000 distinct CDR3 sequences, roughly 58% seen once. V shed 2 bases and J shed 7 bases, with 6 bases lying between them. The CDR3 extends over 12 amino acids. Germline CDR1 is DFQATT and CDR2 is SNEGSKA (reference sequence). Note on this clonotype: Its antigen is unknown.

The receptor was isolated from a girl aged 5 to 17 with multiple sclerosis. The sample taken for sequencing was blood. This sequence joins TRBV20-1 and TRBJ2-6; D is unclear. The CDR3 coding sequence is TGCAGTGCTAGAAACCACGCCAACGTCCTGACTTTC. Its translation is CSARNHANVLTF.